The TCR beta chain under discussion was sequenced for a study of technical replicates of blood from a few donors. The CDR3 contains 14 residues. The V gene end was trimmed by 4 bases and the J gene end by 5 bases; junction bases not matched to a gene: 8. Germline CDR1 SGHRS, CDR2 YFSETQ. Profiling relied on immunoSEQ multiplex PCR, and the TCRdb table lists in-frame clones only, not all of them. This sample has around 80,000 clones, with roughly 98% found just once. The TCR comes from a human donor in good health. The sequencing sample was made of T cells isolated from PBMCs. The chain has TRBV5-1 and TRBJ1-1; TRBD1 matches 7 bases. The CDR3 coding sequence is TGCGCCAGCAGCCTCCGGGACAGTGCTACTGAAGCTTTCTTT. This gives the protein CASSLRDSATEAFF.